Listed below are T cell receptor beta chains from one sample, sequenced in a study of blood T cell repertoires in COVID-19. The method was immunoSEQ multiplex PCR; TCRdb's version includes in-frame clones alone and lacks a portion of them. This sample has hundreds of thousands of clones, with roughly 90% found just once. The sequenced sample consisted of peripheral blood. The receptors shown here come from a man aged 35 to 55 with acute or convalescent COVID-19. The CDR3 runs from the conserved cysteine through the conserved F or W. Fields, in order: clone size, J gene, V gene, D gene, CDR3 protein, CDR3 DNA. A D gene is named only where the DNA matches it firmly. Clone size is shown for a subset of rows, as once, few, many or a class of expanded clone.

NA,TRBJ2-7,TRBV7-2,TRBD1,CASSLTGTETYEQYF,TGTGCCAGCAGCCTAACCGGGACAGAAACCTACGAGCAGTACTTC
NA,TRBJ1-1,TRBV7-6,NA,CASSPMGAGARNTEAFF,TGTGCCAGCAGCCCCATGGGGGCAGGGGCAAGGAACACTGAAGCTTTCTTT
NA,TRBJ2-3,TRBV12-3/TRBV12-4,NA,CASSLGPRAQYF,TGTGCCAGCAGTTTAGGTCCGCGAGCCCAGTATTTT
NA,TRBJ2-2,TRBV18,NA,CASSPTGVFSGELFF,TGTGCCAGCTCACCAACCGGGGTCTTCAGCGGGGAGCTGTTTTTT
NA,TRBJ1-3,TRBV19,NA,CASSIRVHSGNTIYF,TGTGCCAGTAGTATCCGGGTCCACTCTGGAAACACCATATATTTT
NA,TRBJ2-3,TRBV5-6,NA,CASSPDRSRGDTQYF,TGTGCCAGCAGCCCTGACAGATCAAGGGGGGATACGCAGTATTTT
NA,TRBJ2-7,TRBV15,NA,CATRGRGQGEQYF,TGTGCCACCAGGGGGAGGGGTCAGGGGGAGCAGTACTTC
NA,TRBJ2-3,TRBV13,TRBD2,CASSLETSGEKSTDTQYF,TGTGCCAGCAGCTTAGAGACTAGCGGGGAGAAGAGCACAGATACGCAGTATTTT
NA,TRBJ1-2,TRBV6-5,NA,CASSYSDRSFYGYTF,TGTGCCAGCAGTTACTCGGACAGATCTTTCTATGGCTACACCTTC
once,TRBJ2-3,TRBV7-9,TRBD2,CASSKKAGQGLAGGYTGTQYF,TGTGCCAGCAGCAAGAAGGCTGGACAGGGACTAGCGGGGGGATACACAGGGACGCAGTATTTT
once,TRBJ2-2,TRBV2,TRBD1,CASRGTGRNTGELFF,TGTGCCAGCAGGGGGACAGGGAGGAACACCGGGGAGCTGTTTTTT
NA,TRBJ1-6,TRBV28,NA,CASRRDSPDSPLHF,TGTGCCAGCAGGAGGGACTCCCCTGACTCACCCCTCCACTTT
NA,TRBJ2-5,TRBV5-6,NA,CASSLGPSGFRETQYF,TGTGCCAGCAGCTTGGGTCCGTCAGGGTTTCGAGAGACCCAGTACTTC
NA,TRBJ2-2,TRBV25-1,NA,CASRPTIGELFF,TGTGCCAGCAGGCCTACGATCGGGGAGCTGTTTTTT
NA,TRBJ2-7,TRBV6-5,NA,CASSYAGTAQYF,TGTGCCAGCAGTTACGCAGGAACGGCGCAGTACTTC
NA,TRBJ1-1,TRBV6-4,NA,CASSEAEGGMTEAFF,TGTGCCAGCAGTGAGGCGGAGGGAGGTATGACTGAAGCTTTCTTT
NA,TRBJ2-3,TRBV9,TRBD2,CASSAGLAGPDTQYF,TGTGCCAGCAGCGCCGGACTAGCGGGGCCAGATACGCAGTATTTT
NA,TRBJ2-2,TRBV7-8,TRBD2,CASSPREAGEAGELFF,TGTGCCAGCAGCCCAAGGGAGGCGGGGGAAGCCGGGGAGCTGTTTTTT
once,TRBJ2-5,TRBV5-1,NA,CASSLGGRETQYF,TGCGCCAGCAGCTTGGGTGGGCGCGAGACCCAGTACTTC
NA,TRBJ1-1,TRBV6-5,NA,CASSTLKGEAFF,TGTGCCAGCAGTACCCTAAAGGGGGAGGCTTTCTTT
NA,TRBJ2-5,TRBV12-5,NA,CASGLGVLRPEGGETQYF,TGTGCTAGTGGTTTGGGTGTGCTTAGACCCGAGGGCGGCGAGACCCAGTACTTC
NA,TRBJ1-2,TRBV28,NA,CASSSLSRGYTF,TGTGCCAGCAGTTCGCTCTCCCGGGGCTACACCTTC
once,TRBJ2-3,TRBV27,TRBD1,CASSSPYRGTDTQYF,TGTGCCAGCAGTTCCCCGTACAGGGGAACAGATACGCAGTATTTT
NA,TRBJ1-1,TRBV9,TRBD1,CASSVWTGGDTEAFF,TGTGCCAGCAGCGTATGGACAGGGGGGGACACTGAAGCTTTCTTT
NA,TRBJ1-1,TRBV29-1,TRBD1,CSVSQGGGTEAFF,TGCAGCGTTTCACAGGGGGGAGGCACTGAAGCTTTCTTT
few,TRBJ1-6,TRBV7-8,TRBD1,CASSPQGAPDSPLHF,TGTGCCAGCAGCCCCCAGGGGGCCCCAGATTCACCCCTCCACTTT
few,TRBJ2-7,TRBV29-1,NA,CSVEEQGKGYEQYF,TGCAGCGTTGAGGAACAGGGAAAAGGCTACGAGCAGTACTTC
NA,TRBJ1-3,TRBV30,NA,CAWSIGGNSGNTIYF,TGTGCCTGGAGTATAGGGGGAAACTCTGGAAACACCATATATTTT
NA,TRBJ1-1,TRBV6-5,TRBD1,CASLSGPGGTEAFF,TGTGCCAGCCTTTCGGGGCCAGGGGGCACTGAAGCTTTCTTT
NA,TRBJ1-2,TRBV6-5,TRBD1,CASSYSPGTANYGYTF,TGTGCCAGCAGTTACTCTCCCGGGACAGCTAACTATGGCTACACCTTC
NA,TRBJ2-2,TRBV24-1,NA,CATSDEAGELFF,TGTGCCACCAGTGACGAGGCCGGGGAGCTGTTTTTT
NA,TRBJ2-3,TRBV7-7,NA,CASSLYSTDTQYF,TGTGCCAGCAGCTTATACTCCACAGATACGCAGTATTTT
once,TRBJ1-1,TRBV7-8,NA,CASSPKEELNTEAFF,TGTGCCAGCAGCCCAAAGGAGGAGTTGAACACTGAAGCTTTCTTT
few,TRBJ2-2,TRBV10-3,TRBD2,CAISAARGDTGELFF,TGTGCCATCAGTGCAGCTCGGGGGGACACCGGGGAGCTGTTTTTT
NA,TRBJ1-5,TRBV15,NA,CATSHRSYSNQPQHF,TGTGCCACCAGTCACAGGTCTTATAGCAATCAGCCCCAGCATTTT
NA,TRBJ2-7,TRBV7-2,NA,CASSLRVSEYEQYF,TGTGCCAGCAGCCTGAGGGTTAGCGAATACGAGCAGTACTTC
once,TRBJ2-7,TRBV29-1,NA,CSVEAGQPYEQYF,TGCAGCGTTGAGGCGGGACAGCCCTACGAGCAGTACTTC
NA,TRBJ2-5,TRBV7-3,NA,CASSLTFRGRGETQYF,TGTGCCAGCAGCTTAACGTTCAGGGGCCGAGGAGAGACCCAGTACTTC
once,TRBJ1-3,TRBV13,TRBD1,CASSPPGQGDFTIYF,TGTGCCAGCAGCCCTCCGGGACAGGGGGACTTCACCATATATTTT
NA,TRBJ2-2,TRBV21-1,NA,CASSKAGSGGDNTGELFF,TGTGCCAGCAGCAAAGCAGGTAGCGGGGGGGACAACACCGGGGAGCTGTTTTTT
NA,TRBJ2-7,TRBV7-2,TRBD1,CASSSAPGGEQYF,TGTGCCAGCAGCTCTGCTCCAGGGGGCGAGCAGTACTTC
NA,TRBJ2-7,TRBV2,TRBD1,CASSEARRGQHLYEQYF,TGTGCCAGCAGTGAAGCCCGCCGGGGACAGCACCTTTACGAGCAGTACTTC
NA,TRBJ2-2,TRBV19,NA,CASSIGGRQATGELFF,TGTGCCAGTAGTATAGGGGGGCGGCAGGCCACCGGGGAGCTGTTTTTT
NA,TRBJ1-1,TRBV5-4,TRBD1,CASSLGTVNTEAFF,TGTGCCAGCAGCTTAGGGACAGTGAACACTGAAGCTTTCTTT
NA,TRBJ1-6,TRBV5-1,NA,CASSLTALNSPLHF,TGCGCCAGCAGCCTTACAGCTCTAAATTCACCCCTCCACTTT
NA,TRBJ1-3,TRBV4-1,NA,CASSRGVWENTIYF,TGCGCCAGCAGCCGGGGGGTTTGGGAAAACACCATATATTTT
NA,TRBJ2-1,TRBV12-5,TRBD2,CASGGGLAGGYNEQFF,TGTGCTAGTGGTGGAGGGCTAGCGGGGGGTTACAATGAGCAGTTCTTC
NA,TRBJ2-7,TRBV28,NA,CAVQGTVAYEQYF,TGTGCCGTCCAGGGGACCGTAGCCTACGAGCAGTACTTC
NA,TRBJ2-2,TRBV2,NA,CASSDVGQGEGGELFF,TGTGCCAGCAGTGACGTCGGTCAGGGTGAAGGCGGGGAGCTGTTTTTT
NA,TRBJ2-1,TRBV11-2,TRBD1,CASSSLGRGPFF,TGTGCCAGCAGCTCCCTGGGCAGGGGGCCGTTCTTC
NA,TRBJ2-7,TRBV9,NA,CASSVNAGSSYEQYF,TGTGCCAGCAGCGTAAACGCCGGGAGCTCCTACGAGCAGTACTTC
NA,TRBJ2-2,TRBV30,NA,CAWSTSGELFF,TGTGCCTGGAGTACGAGCGGGGAGCTGTTTTTT
once,TRBJ2-2,TRBV3-1/TRBV3-2,NA,CASSQAEFDTGELFF,TGTGCCAGCAGCCAAGCGGAGTTCGACACCGGGGAGCTGTTTTTT